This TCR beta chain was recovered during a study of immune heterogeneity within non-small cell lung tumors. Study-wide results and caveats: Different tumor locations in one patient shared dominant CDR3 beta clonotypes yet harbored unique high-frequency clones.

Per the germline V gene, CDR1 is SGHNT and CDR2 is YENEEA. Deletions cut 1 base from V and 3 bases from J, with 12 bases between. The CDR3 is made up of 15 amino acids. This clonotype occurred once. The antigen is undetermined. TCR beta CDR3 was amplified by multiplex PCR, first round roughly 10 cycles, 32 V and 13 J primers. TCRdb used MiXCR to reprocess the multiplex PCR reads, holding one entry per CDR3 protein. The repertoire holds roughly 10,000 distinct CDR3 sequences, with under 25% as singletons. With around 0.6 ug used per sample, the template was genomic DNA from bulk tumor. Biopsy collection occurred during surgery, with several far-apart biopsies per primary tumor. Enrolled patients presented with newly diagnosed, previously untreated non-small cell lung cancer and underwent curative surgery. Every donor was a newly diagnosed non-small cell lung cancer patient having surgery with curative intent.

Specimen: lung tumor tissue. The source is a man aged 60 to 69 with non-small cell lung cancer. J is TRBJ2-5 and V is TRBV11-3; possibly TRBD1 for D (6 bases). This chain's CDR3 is CASSLGTAFEETQYF. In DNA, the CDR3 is TGTGCCAGCAGCTTAGGGACAGCATTTGAAGAGACCCAGTACTTC.